This T cell receptor beta chain was documented in a study of blood T cell repertoires in COVID-19. Whole-study context: PBMCs, B-cell-depleted T cells, or T cells provided the cDNA or gDNA that made up the material.

Participant age was roughly 18 to 90 years, and participants resided in 24 US areas. Assignments of participants to cohorts depended upon their own reported clinical history. The V end was cut by 4 bases, the J end by 7 bases, with 13 bases between. Per germline, CDR1 SEHNR and CDR2 FQNEAQ (reference sequence). The CDR3 spans 13 residues. Per the original methods: Reference gene primer amplification in the assay estimated nucleated cell counts. This table comes from immunoSEQ multiplex PCR, and its TCRdb copy is limited to in-frame clones, with some not included. D and trimming come from the DNA, and the V and J calls and clone size come from that table. The sample holds about 320,000 clones, roughly nine tenths seen once.

This rearrangement joins TRBV7-9 to TRBJ2-5, with D possibly TRBD2 on 7 matching bases. The sequencing sample was made of PBMCs or T cells enriched from blood (not recorded which). This clonotype was sampled from a man between 60 and 75 years old who had recovered from COVID-19. CDR3 bases: TGTGCCAGCAGCTACAGGGAGGGGGGGACCCAGTACTTC. Its translation: CASSYREGGTQYF.